The source of this T cell receptor beta chain is a study of blood T cell repertoires in COVID-19. Study context: The cDNA or gDNA used as material had been derived from T cells, B-cell-depleted T cells, or PBMCs.

Source study methods: Using reference gene primer amplification, nucleated cell counts were estimated. Produced via immunoSEQ multiplex PCR; TCRdb's table is partial and in-frame only. V, J and clone size are taken as reported in that table, and D and trimming were inferred from the DNA itself. This table holds 99,000 or so clones, about 86% found once. Germline assignment: CDR1 KGHSH and CDR2 LQKENI. J lost 6 bases, V lost 6 bases, and 8 bases had no gene match. The CDR3 loop spans 14 amino acids. The V call is TRBV18, the J call TRBJ2-7; TRBD2 matches at 10 bases. The sample comprised peripheral blood. The clonotype was recovered from a woman between 55 and 75 years old in a cohort sampled during active or convalescent COVID-19. Here the CDR3 DNA reads TGTGCCAGCTCTTCTAGCGGGAGTCGGCTCGAGCAGTACTTC. This gives the protein CASSSSGSRLEQYF.